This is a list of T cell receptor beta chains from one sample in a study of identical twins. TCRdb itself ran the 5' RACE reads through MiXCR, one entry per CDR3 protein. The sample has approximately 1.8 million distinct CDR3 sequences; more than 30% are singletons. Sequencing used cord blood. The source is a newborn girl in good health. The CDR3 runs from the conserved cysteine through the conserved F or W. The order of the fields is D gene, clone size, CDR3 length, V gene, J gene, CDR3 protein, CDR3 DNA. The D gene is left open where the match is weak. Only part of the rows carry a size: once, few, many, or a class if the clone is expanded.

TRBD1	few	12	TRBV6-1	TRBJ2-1	CASISPGQGKFF	TGTGCCAGCATTTCGCCGGGACAGGGGAAGTTCTTC
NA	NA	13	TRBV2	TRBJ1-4	CASGADTNEKLFF	TGTGCCAGCGGGGCAGATACTAATGAAAAACTGTTTTTT
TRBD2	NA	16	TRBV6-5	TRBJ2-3	CASRAVRGRTTDTQYF	TGTGCCAGCAGAGCGGTCCGCGGGAGAACCACAGATACGCAGTATTTT
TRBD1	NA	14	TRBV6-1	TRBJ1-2	CASRRVGTGDGYTF	TGTGCCAGCAGACGAGTAGGGACAGGGGATGGCTACACCTTC
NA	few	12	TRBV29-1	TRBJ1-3	CSAGQSGNTIYF	TGCAGTGCCGGGCAGTCTGGAAACACCATATATTTT
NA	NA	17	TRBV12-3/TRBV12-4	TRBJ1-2	CASSPRYLARTNYGYTF	TGTGCCAGCAGTCCCCGGTATTTAGCCAGGACTAACTATGGCTACACCTTC
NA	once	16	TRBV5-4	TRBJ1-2	CASSPPPHRVNYGYTF	TGTGCCAGCAGCCCACCGCCTCACAGGGTTAACTATGGCTACACCTTC
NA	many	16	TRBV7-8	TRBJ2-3	CASSSGAIGYTDTQYF	TGTGCCAGCAGCTCCGGAGCCATAGGGTACACAGATACGCAGTATTTT
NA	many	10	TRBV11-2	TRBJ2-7	CASSSYEQYF	TGTGCCAGCAGCTCCTACGAGCAGTACTTC
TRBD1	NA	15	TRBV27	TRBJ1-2	CASSSHTGGAYGYTF	TGTGCCAGCAGTTCACACACAGGGGGGGCCTATGGCTACACCTTC
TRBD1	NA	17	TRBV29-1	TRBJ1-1	CSLPLSRKTGMNTEAFF	TGCAGCCTTCCCCTTAGCCGCAAGACAGGGATGAACACTGAAGCTTTCTTT
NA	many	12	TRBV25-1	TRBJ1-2	CASSDANYGYTF	TGTGCCAGCAGTGATGCCAACTATGGCTACACCTTC
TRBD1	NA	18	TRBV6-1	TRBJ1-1	CASSLTGQAFARVTEAFF	TGTGCCAGCAGCCTAACCGGACAGGCCTTTGCGCGTGTCACTGAAGCTTTCTTT
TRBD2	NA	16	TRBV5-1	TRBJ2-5	CASSGGLAGVQETQYF	TGCGCCAGCAGCGGTGGACTAGCGGGAGTTCAAGAGACCCAGTACTTC
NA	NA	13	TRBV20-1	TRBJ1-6	CSASRQPNSPLHF	TGCAGTGCTAGCAGGCAGCCCAATTCACCCCTCCACTTT
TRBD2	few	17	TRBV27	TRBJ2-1	CASSYRGTSPSGNEQFF	TGTGCCAGCAGTTATCGTGGGACTAGCCCTTCGGGGAATGAGCAGTTCTTC
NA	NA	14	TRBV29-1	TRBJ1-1	CSVENWGHHTEAFF	TGCAGCGTTGAAAATTGGGGACACCACACTGAAGCTTTCTTT
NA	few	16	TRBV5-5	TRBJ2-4	CASSLNYALAKNIQYF	TGTGCCAGCAGCCTAAACTATGCACTAGCCAAAAACATTCAGTACTTC
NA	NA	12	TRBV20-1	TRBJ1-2	CSARRTNYGYTF	TGCAGTGCTAGACGGACCAACTATGGCTACACCTTC
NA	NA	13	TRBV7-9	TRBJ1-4	CAGSRGGGEKLFF	TGTGCCGGCAGCAGGGGAGGGGGTGAAAAACTGTTTTTT
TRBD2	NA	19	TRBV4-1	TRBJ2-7	CASSQGTLGTSGVIYEQYF	TGCGCCAGCAGCCAAGGAACACTTGGGACTAGCGGGGTAATTTACGAGCAGTACTTC
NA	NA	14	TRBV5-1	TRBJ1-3	CASSLGDSGNTIYF	TGTGCCAGCAGTTTGGGAGACTCTGGAAACACCATATATTTT
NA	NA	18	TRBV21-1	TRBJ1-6	CASSKSPHNSHSNSPLHF	TGTGCCAGCAGCAAAAGCCCACACAACTCACATAGTAATTCACCCCTCCACTTT
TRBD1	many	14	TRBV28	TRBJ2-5	CASSSTGGGETQYF	TGTGCCAGCAGCTCCACAGGGGGAGGTGAGACCCAGTACTTC
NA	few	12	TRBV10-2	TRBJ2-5	CASSVTRKEQYF	TGCGCCAGCAGTGTGACTAGGAAGGAGCAGTACTTC
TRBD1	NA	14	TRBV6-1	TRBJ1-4	CASSEGGTGGKLFF	TGTGCCAGCAGTGAAGGCGGGACAGGGGGGAAACTGTTTTTT
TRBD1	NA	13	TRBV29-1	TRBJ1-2	CSVEQDRGYGYTF	TGCAGCGTTGAGCAGGACAGGGGCTATGGCTACACCTTC
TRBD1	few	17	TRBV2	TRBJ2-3	CASSPRQGGPRTDTQYF	TGTGCCAGCAGTCCTAGACAGGGGGGGCCACGCACAGATACGCAGTATTTT
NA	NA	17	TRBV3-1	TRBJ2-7	CASSQDSSGSSYNEQYF	TGTGCCAGCAGCCAAGATTCTAGTGGGAGCTCCTACAATGAGCAGTACTTC
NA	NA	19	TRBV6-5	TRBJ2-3	CASSYFYGQGGPPTDTQYF	TGTGCCAGCAGTTACTTTTACGGGCAGGGAGGTCCTCCCACAGATACGCAGTATTTT
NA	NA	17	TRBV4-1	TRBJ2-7	CASSQDRGIDPYNEQYF	TGCGCCAGCAGCCAAGATAGGGGAATAGACCCCTACAATGAGCAGTACTTC
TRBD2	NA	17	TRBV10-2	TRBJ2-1	CASRGTSGGTSYNEQFF	TGCGCCAGCAGGGGGACTAGCGGGGGAACGTCCTACAATGAGCAGTTCTTC
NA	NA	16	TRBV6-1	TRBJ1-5	CASSERGSGYNQPQHF	TGTGCCAGCAGTGAACGGGGGAGCGGCTACAATCAGCCCCAGCATTTT
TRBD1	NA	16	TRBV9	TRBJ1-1	CASSLTGTGWGTEAFF	TGTGCCAGCAGCCTAACCGGGACAGGGTGGGGCACTGAAGCTTTCTTT
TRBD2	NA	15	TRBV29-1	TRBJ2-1	CSAPLGGGLYNEQFF	TGCAGCGCCCCCCTGGGCGGGGGACTCTACAATGAGCAGTTCTTC
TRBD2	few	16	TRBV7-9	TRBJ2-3	CASSALAGLSTDTQYF	TGTGCCAGCAGCGCGCTAGCGGGGTTGAGCACAGATACGCAGTATTTT
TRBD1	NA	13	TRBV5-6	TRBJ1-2	CASSTRTGDGYTF	TGTGCCAGCAGCACACGGACAGGGGATGGCTACACCTTC
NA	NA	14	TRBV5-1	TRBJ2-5	CASSWGDIQETQYF	TGCGCCAGCAGCTGGGGGGACATCCAAGAGACCCAGTACTTC
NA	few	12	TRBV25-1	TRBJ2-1	CASTTGLSKQFF	TGTGCCAGCACTACCGGACTTTCTAAGCAGTTCTTC
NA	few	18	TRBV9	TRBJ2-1	CASSVGGPAERSYNEQFF	TGTGCCAGCAGCGTAGGGGGCCCCGCGGAGCGCTCCTACAATGAGCAGTTCTTC
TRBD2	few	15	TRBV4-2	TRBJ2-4	CASSPRLAGDGIQYF	TGTGCCAGCAGCCCCAGACTAGCGGGAGATGGCATTCAGTACTTC
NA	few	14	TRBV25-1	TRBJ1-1	CASSEPGQNTEAFF	TGTGCCAGCAGTGAACCGGGACAAAACACTGAAGCTTTCTTT
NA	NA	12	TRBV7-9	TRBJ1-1	CASSPGERKAFF	TGTGCCAGCAGCCCAGGGGAGCGGAAAGCTTTCTTT
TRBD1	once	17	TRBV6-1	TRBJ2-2	CASSEATGALNTGELFF	TGTGCCAGCAGTGAAGCCACAGGGGCCCTGAACACCGGGGAGCTGTTTTTT
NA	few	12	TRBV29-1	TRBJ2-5	CSVEAREETQYF	TGCAGCGTTGAAGCCAGGGAAGAGACCCAGTACTTC
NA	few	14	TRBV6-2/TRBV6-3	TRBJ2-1	CASSQRDPRYEQFF	TGTGCCAGCAGCCAACGGGACCCTCGATATGAGCAGTTCTTC
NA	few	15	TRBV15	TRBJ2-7	CATSRPGTRYNEQYF	TGTGCCACCAGCAGACCCGGGACTCGTTACAATGAGCAGTACTTC
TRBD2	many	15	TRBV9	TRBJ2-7	CASSVGSGSSYEQYF	TGTGCCAGCAGCGTCGGTAGCGGGAGCTCCTACGAGCAGTACTTC
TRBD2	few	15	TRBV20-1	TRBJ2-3	CSARDASGSTDTQYF	TGCAGTGCTAGAGATGCTAGCGGGAGCACAGATACGCAGTATTTT
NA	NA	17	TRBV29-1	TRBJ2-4	CSVEGPTGWGAKNIQYF	TGCAGCGTTGAAGGCCCCACAGGGTGGGGTGCCAAAAACATTCAGTACTTC
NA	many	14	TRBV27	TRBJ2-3	CASSRRGGADTQYF	TGTGCCAGCAGCCGAAGAGGTGGCGCAGATACGCAGTATTTT
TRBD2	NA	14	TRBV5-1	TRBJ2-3	CASSQAGEPDTQYF	TGCGCCAGCAGCCAAGCGGGAGAACCAGATACGCAGTATTTT
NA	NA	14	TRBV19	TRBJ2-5	CASSLLGTYNEQYF	TGTGCCAGTAGTCTCCTCGGGACTTACAATGAGCAGTACTTC
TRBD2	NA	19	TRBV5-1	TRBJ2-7	CASSLLRLAGAFSYNEQYF	TGCGCCAGCAGCCTACTACGACTAGCGGGAGCCTTTTCCTACAATGAGCAGTACTTC
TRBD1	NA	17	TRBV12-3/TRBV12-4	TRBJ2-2	CASKKRKGQGYTGELFF	TGTGCCAGCAAAAAGAGGAAAGGACAGGGGTACACCGGGGAGCTGTTTTTT
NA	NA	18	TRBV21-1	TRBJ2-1	CASSAICSSRSPYNEQFF	TGTGCCAGCAGCGCGATTTGCTCATCTAGATCTCCCTACAATGAGCAGTTCTTC
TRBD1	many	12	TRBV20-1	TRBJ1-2	CSAGQGAYGYTF	TGCAGTGCTGGACAGGGGGCCTATGGCTACACCTTC
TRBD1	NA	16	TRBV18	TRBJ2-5	CASSPPVGTGKNEQYF	TGTGCCAGCTCACCACCGGTGGGGACAGGTAAAAATGAGCAGTACTTC
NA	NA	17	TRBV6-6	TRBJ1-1	CASSYLKQGRANTEAFF	TGTGCCAGCAGTTACTTAAAACAGGGACGGGCGAACACTGAAGCTTTCTTT